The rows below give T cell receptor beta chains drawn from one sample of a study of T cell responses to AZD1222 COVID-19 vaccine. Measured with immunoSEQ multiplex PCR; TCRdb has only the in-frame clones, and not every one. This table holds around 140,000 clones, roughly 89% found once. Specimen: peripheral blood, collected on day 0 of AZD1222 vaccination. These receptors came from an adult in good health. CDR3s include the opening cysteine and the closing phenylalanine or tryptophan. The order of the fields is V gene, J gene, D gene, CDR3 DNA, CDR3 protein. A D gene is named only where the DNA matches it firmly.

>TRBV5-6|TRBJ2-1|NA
TGTGCCAGCAGCTCAGCGTTTGAGCAGTTCTTC
CASSSAFEQFF
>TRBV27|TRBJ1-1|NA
TGTGCCAGTTCAAGGTACCTCTCGAACACTGAAGCTTTCTTT
CASSRYLSNTEAFF
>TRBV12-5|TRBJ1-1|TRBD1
TGTGCTAGTGGTTTGGGGGACAGCTACACTGAAGCTTTCTTT
CASGLGDSYTEAFF
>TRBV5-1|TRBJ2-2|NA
TGCGCCAGCAGCTTGACCAACGCCGGCGGGGAGCTGTTTTTT
CASSLTNAGGELFF
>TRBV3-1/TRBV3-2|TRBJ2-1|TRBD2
TGTGCCAGCGTCGAGGCGGGAGGATCCTACAATGAGCAGTTCTTC
CASVEAGGSYNEQFF
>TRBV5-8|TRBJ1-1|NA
TGTGCCAGCAGCCCCTATTGGGGATTCATGAACACTGAAGCTTTCTTT
CASSPYWGFMNTEAFF
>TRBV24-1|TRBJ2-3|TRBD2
TGTGCCACCAGTGAGCGGGGGGATACGCAGTATTTT
CATSERGDTQYF
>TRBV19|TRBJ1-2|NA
TGTGCCAGTAGTATCCGGACATACTATGGCTACACCTTC
CASSIRTYYGYTF
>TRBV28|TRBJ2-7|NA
TGTGCCAGCAGTTTATACCAGGGCACCTACGAGCAGTACTTC
CASSLYQGTYEQYF
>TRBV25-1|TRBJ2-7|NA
TGTGCCAGCAGTGAACCCGACCTCCCAGGGTCCTACGAGCAGTACTTC
CASSEPDLPGSYEQYF
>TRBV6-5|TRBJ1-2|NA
TGTGCCAGCAGTTACTCGGGGGACCGCTACACCTTC
CASSYSGDRYTF
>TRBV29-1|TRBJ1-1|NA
TGCAGCGCCTTAAACACTGAAGCTTTCTTT
CSALNTEAFF
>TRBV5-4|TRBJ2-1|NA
TGTGCCAGCAGCGTAGGGCGGGTGATGAGCGAGCAGTTCTTC
CASSVGRVMSEQFF
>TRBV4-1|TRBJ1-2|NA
TGCGCCAGCAGCCAAGCGGCGTGGGGGCGTAAATCCCACGGCTACACCTTC
CASSQAAWGRKSHGYTF